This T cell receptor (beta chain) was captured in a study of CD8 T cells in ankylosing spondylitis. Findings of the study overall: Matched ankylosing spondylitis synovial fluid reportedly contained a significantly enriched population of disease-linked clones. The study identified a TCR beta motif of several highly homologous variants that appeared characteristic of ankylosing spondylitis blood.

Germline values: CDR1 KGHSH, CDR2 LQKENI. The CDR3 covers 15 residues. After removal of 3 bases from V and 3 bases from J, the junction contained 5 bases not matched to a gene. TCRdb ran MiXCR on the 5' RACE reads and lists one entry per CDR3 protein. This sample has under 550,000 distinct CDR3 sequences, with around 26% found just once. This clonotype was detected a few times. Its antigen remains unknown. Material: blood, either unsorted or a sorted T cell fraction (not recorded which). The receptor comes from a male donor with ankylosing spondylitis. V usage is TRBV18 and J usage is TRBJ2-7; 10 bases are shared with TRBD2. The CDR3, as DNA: TGTGCCAGCTCACCCCCCGCTAGCGGGAGCTACGAGCAGTACTTC. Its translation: CASSPPASGSYEQYF.